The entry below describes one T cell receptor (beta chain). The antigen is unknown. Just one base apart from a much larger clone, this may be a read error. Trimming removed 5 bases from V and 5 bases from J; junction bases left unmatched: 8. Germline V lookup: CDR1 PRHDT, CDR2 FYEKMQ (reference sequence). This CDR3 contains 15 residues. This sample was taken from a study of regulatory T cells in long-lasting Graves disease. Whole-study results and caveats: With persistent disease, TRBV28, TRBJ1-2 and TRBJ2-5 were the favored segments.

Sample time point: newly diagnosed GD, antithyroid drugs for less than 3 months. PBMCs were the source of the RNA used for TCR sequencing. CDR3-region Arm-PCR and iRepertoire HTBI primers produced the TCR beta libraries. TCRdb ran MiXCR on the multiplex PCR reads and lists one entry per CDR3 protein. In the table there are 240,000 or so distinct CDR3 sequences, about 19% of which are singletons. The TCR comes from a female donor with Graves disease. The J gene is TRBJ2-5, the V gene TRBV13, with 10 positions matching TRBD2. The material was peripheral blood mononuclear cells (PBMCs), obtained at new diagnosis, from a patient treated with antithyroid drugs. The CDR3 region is CASSPLAGAKETQYF. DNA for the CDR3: TGTGCCAGCAGCCCCCTAGCGGGGGCCAAGGAGACCCAGTACTTC.